This is a list of T cell receptor beta chains from one sample in a study of cytomegalovirus exposure and HLA in healthy donors. Method: immunoSEQ multiplex PCR; TCRdb's copy keeps in-frame clones and lacks some. The table includes 80,000 or so clones, 90% to 95% detected once. Input material: PBMCs. Receptors originate from a woman under 30 in good health and CMV-seronegative. Each CDR3 is given with its conserved first and last residue.

>TRBJ2-7|TRBV7-9|16
CASSSLIAGGGYEQYF
>TRBJ1-2|TRBV15|16
CATSRDLGSETYGYTF
>TRBJ2-4|TRBV6-5|13
CASTQGQYGIQYF
>TRBJ2-7|TRBV6-5|14
CASSYSRDSYEQYF
>TRBJ1-1|TRBV7-9|13
CASSRTGNTEAFF
>TRBJ1-5|TRBV6-5|13
CASSPTEVQPQHF
>TRBJ2-7|TRBV19|14
CASSIRGAVGEQYF
>TRBJ2-2|TRBV6-5|16
CASSYGRGGRTGELFF
>TRBJ2-7|TRBV5-1|14
CASSLEAGTYEQYF
>TRBJ2-7|TRBV27|15
CASSARGRERYEQYF
>TRBJ1-3|TRBV29-1|13
CSVAGFSGNTIYF
>TRBJ2-7|TRBV28|15
CASSSPTGGLSEQYF
>TRBJ2-7|TRBV7-2|15
CASRSLDRGSYEQYF
>TRBJ1-5|TRBV6-1|13
CASTGAVNQPQHF
>TRBJ2-1|TRBV7-2|17
CASSSTFGTNSYNEQFF
>TRBJ1-2|TRBV6-5|13
CASSPQGGAGYTF
>TRBJ1-4|TRBV5-6|16
CASSLFGRGRDEKLFF
>TRBJ2-7|TRBV18|15
CASSQPGQGVYEQYF
>TRBJ1-5|TRBV11-3|15
CASSAQSTGRQPQHF
>TRBJ2-2|TRBV5-1|16
CASRSSAGGPTGELFF
>TRBJ1-5|TRBV19|17
CASSIDRGRITNQPQHF
>TRBJ1-6|TRBV6-5|15
CASSYTAPYNSPLHF
>TRBJ2-3|TRBV7-9|10
CASSINTQYF
>TRBJ2-3|TRBV5-1|15
CASSLPSGSSDTQYF
>TRBJ2-7|TRBV7-9|13
CASSLSAVDEQYF
>TRBJ2-7|TRBV2|16
CASRQRAGTPSYEQYF
>TRBJ1-1|TRBV5-4|13
CASSTQGFTEAFF
>TRBJ2-2|TRBV9|14
CASSVSGNTGELFF
>TRBJ2-5|TRBV6-6|14
CASSPGQFQETQYF
>TRBJ2-7|TRBV9|14
CASSGLAGSSEQYF
>TRBJ1-2|TRBV7-2|14
CASSTDRGAYGYTF
>TRBJ2-1|TRBV11-2|13
CASNKDSYNEQFF
>TRBJ2-5|TRBV5-1|15
CASSSSGGDQETQYF
>TRBJ1-2|TRBV28|13
CASSVGQGYGYTF
>TRBJ2-3|TRBV4-3|13
CASGRGFADTQYF
>TRBJ2-3|TRBV5-1|18
CASSFLGDRVTSTDTQYF
>TRBJ2-1|TRBV19|14
CASSILELRNEQFF
>TRBJ1-2|TRBV4-1|12
CASTGGTYGYTF
>TRBJ1-2|TRBV19|15
CASSIPTTADYGYTF
>TRBJ2-5|TRBV7-2|14
CASSLASGRETQYF
>TRBJ2-7|TRBV4-1|15
CASSQGILSSYEQYF
>TRBJ2-4|TRBV4-3|15
CASSQGPGAVNIQYF
>TRBJ2-7|TRBV10-3|12
CAISDSYYEQYF
>TRBJ2-4|TRBV4-3|15
CASSQVAGAQNIQYF
>TRBJ2-5|TRBV6-5|13
CASTRTGVETQYF
>TRBJ1-3|TRBV14|15
CASSPGSLSGNTIYF
>TRBJ2-5|TRBV7-6|16
CATRSGLAGGRETQYF
>TRBJ2-2|TRBV5-4|17
CASTPGGLNANTGELFF
>TRBJ1-2|TRBV5-4|14
CASSFQGDSYGYTF
>TRBJ1-4|TRBV19|15
CASSSGTGSNEKLFF
>TRBJ2-5|TRBV5-5|15
CASSFWARGMETQYF
>TRBJ2-3|TRBV7-2|17
CASSLAGTSGSPDTQYF
>TRBJ2-5|TRBV11-2|12
CASRQGSETQYF
>TRBJ2-7|TRBV13|15
CASSSLGQGLGEQYF
>TRBJ1-3|TRBV5-6|14
CASSLELIGNTIYF
>TRBJ1-2|TRBV6-1|12
CASREGQDGYTF
>TRBJ1-3|TRBV5-1|15
CASMLEGAGGNTIYF
>TRBJ1-2|TRBV7-9|14
CASSSGQGGYGYTF